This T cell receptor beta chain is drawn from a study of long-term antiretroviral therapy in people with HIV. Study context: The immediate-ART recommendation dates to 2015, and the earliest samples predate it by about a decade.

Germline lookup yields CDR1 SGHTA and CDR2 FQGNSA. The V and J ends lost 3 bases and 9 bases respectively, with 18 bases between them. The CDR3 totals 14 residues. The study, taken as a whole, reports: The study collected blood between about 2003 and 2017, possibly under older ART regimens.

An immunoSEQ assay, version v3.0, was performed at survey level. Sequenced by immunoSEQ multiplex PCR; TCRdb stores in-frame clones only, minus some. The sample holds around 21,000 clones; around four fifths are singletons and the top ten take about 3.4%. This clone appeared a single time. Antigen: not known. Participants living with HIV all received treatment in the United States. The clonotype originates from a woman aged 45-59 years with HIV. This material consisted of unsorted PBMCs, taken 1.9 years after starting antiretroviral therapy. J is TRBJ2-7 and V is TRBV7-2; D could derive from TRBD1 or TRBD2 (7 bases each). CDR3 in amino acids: CASSLQGGTSRQYF. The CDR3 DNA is TGTGCCAGCAGCTTGCAGGGGGGGACTTCTAGGCAGTACTTC.